This T cell receptor (beta chain) was sequenced in a study of shared clonotypes between healthy human individuals. On the study more broadly: The cohort had a couple of women and a few men, ages 18 to 49. Study-level findings and limits: Memory subsets generally showed lower estimated richness than naive subsets.

Sorted subsets were amplified in replicate PCRs using 200 to 250 ng DNA, some 31,000 T cell genomes. Only in-frame clones appear in the TCRdb table, and some are missing; sequencing was by immunoSEQ multiplex PCR. The table shows just over 2,000,000 clones, with 85% to 95% occurring only once. This CDR3 has 14 residues. CDR1 and CDR2 (germline): SGHDT, YYEEEE. Trimming cost V 4 bases and J 4 bases; bases outside gene matches: 4. Naive CD8 cells comprised CD45RO-negative, CCR7-positively selected cells, excluding terminally differentiated effector memory CD45RA+ cells. On this clone: Its target is unknown.

The J gene is TRBJ2-3, the V gene TRBV5-6, with TRBD2 matching 9 bases. This clonotype originated in a man younger than 35 in good health. Input material: naive CD8+ T cells sorted from blood. CDR3 sequence: CASSVGLASDTQYF. CDR3 sequence (DNA): TGTGCCAGCAGCGTCGGACTAGCGTCAGATACGCAGTATTTT. The whole variable domain, filled in from reference TRBV5-6 and TRBJ2-3, reads DAGVTQSPTHLIKTRGQQVTLRCSPKSGHDTVSWYQQALGQGPQFIFQYYEEEERQRGNFPDRFSGHQFPNYSSELNVNALLLGDSALYLCASSVGLASDTQYFGPGTRLTVL.